A single sample is the source of the 26 T cell receptor beta chains below, sequenced in a study of Ad26.COV2.S vaccination and SARS-CoV-2 variants. Noted treatment: 15 to 20 received Ad26.COV2.S at low or high dose, single or two shots; about 5 received placebo; per-sample allocation not given. It was on day 63 after the first vaccine or placebo injection that samples were taken. The table came from immunoSEQ multiplex PCR; TCRdb's copy has only in-frame clones and leaves some out. Of more than 300,000 clones in the sample, 88% were seen once. This specimen was peripheral blood, taken in a trial of Ad26.COV2.S vaccine versus placebo. Receptor source: a person aged 18 to 65 who received the Ad26.COV2.S COVID-19 vaccine or a placebo.

The V call is TRBV14, the J call TRBJ2-7, with D tentatively TRBD1 (6 bases). The V end was cut by 6 bases, the J end by 2 bases, with 20 bases between. Looked up from germline, CDR1 is SGHDN and CDR2 is FVKESK. This CDR3 is 16 amino acids long. In DNA form, the CDR3 reads TGTGCCAGCAGTCGTACACCGGGACAAACAACCTACGAGCAGTACTTC. Amino acids: CASSRTPGQTTYEQYF.

The chain joins TRBV7-9 to TRBJ2-2; TRBD1 is a possible D gene (5 bases). Germline-derived CDR1 and CDR2 are SEHNR and FQNEAQ (reference sequence). CDR3 length: 15 amino acids. The V end lost 5 bases, the J end lost 2 bases, and 12 bases lay between the germline ends. The CDR3 protein is CASSTGRINTGELFF. The DNA for the CDR3 is TGTGCCAGCAGCACAGGTCGGATTAACACCGGGGAGCTGTTTTTT.

The V call is TRBV7-3, the J call TRBJ2-5; D may be TRBD1 or TRBD2 (5 bases each). Looked up from germline, CDR1 is SGHTA and CDR2 is FQGTGA. The CDR3 is 13 amino acids. The V end was cut by 6 bases, the J end by 6 bases, with 14 bases between. In DNA form, the CDR3 reads TGTGCCAGCAGTACCGGGACGATGCAGACCCAGTACTTC. The encoded protein is CASSTGTMQTQYF.

The V call is TRBV9, the J call TRBJ2-1, with 9 bases lining up with TRBD1. Germline V CDR1 and CDR2: SGDLS, YYNGEE. CDR3 length: 17 amino acids. Germline trimming cut 1 base from V and 5 bases from J; bases unmatched to any gene: 10. The CDR3 DNA reads as TGTGCCAGCAGCGTAAACCCGGGACAGGGATCAGACAATGAGCAGTTCTTC. Translated: CASSVNPGQGSDNEQFF.

This clone was picked up one time. The V call is TRBV14, the J call TRBJ2-7, with a weak D call TRBD2 (5 bases). Trimming cost V 1 base and J 11 bases, with 12 bases left between them. The CDR3 spans 12 residues. The germline V gene has CDR1 SGHDN and CDR2 FVKESK. The CDR3 protein is CASSQGAGLEYF. For the CDR3, the DNA is TGTGCCAGCAGCCAAGGGGCGGGTTTGGAGTACTTC.

The V and J genes are TRBV7-6 and TRBJ2-3; 7 positions agree with TRBD2. The CDR3 is made up of 16 amino acids. Germline CDR1 and CDR2: SGHVS and FNYEAQ. J gave up 2 bases and V 3 bases, and 8 bases lay outside the gene matches. CDR3 amino acids: CASSFSRGRYTDTQYF. For the CDR3, the DNA is TGTGCCAGCAGCTTCTCGCGGGGGAGATACACAGATACGCAGTATTTT.

The chain employs TRBV7-8 and TRBJ1-1; no firm D call. The CDR3 spans 17 residues. Trimming removed 4 bases at V and 1 base at J, with 19 bases between. Germline V lookup: CDR1 SGHVS, CDR2 FQNEAQ. This CDR3 is CASSSLRRAIGNTEAFF. For the CDR3, the DNA is TGTGCCAGCAGCTCGCTAAGACGGGCCATTGGGAACACTGAAGCTTTCTTT.

CDR3 bases: TGTGCCAGCAGCTACTCACAGGGGGGCAATCAGCCCCAGCATTTT. The encoded protein is CASSYSQGGNQPQHF. The chain recombines TRBV7-9 with TRBJ1-5, with 8 bases fitting TRBD1. Germline V gives CDR1 SEHNR, CDR2 FQNEAQ (reference sequence). The CDR3 runs 15 residues. Trimming took 4 bases from V and 2 from J; bases not matched to a gene: 4.

This clone is a singleton in its sample. The chain links TRBV28 to TRBJ1-2; D possibly corresponds to TRBD1 (6 bases). CDR1 and CDR2 (germline): MDHEN, SYDVKM. Trimming removed 7 bases from V and 3 bases from J, with 18 bases in between. The CDR3 has 15 amino acids. This CDR3 is CASNLMGGGYYGYTF. In DNA form, the CDR3 reads TGTGCCAGCAATCTCATGGGAGGGGGATACTATGGCTACACCTTC.

Only a few counts were recorded for this clone. The chain couples TRBV30 to TRBJ1-2; D is perhaps TRBD1 (6 bases). Trimming removed 1 base from V and 5 bases from J, with 17 bases in between. Germline CDR1 and CDR2: GTSNPN and SVGIG (reference sequence). The CDR3 contains 15 residues. In nucleotides, the CDR3 is TGTGCCTGGAGTGCGAGGAACAGGGCCCGGTATGGCTACACCTTC. Translating gives CAWSARNRARYGYTF.

The chain uses TRBV7-6 and TRBJ2-5; D may correspond to TRBD1 or TRBD2 (5 bases each). CDR3 length: 18 amino acids. Germline V gene data show CDR1 as SGHVS and CDR2 as FNYEAQ. Between the trimmed V and J ends, which lost 1 base and 2 bases, there was a span of 20 bases. The CDR3 sequence: CASSLVSASSGAQETQYF. CDR3 DNA: TGTGCCAGCAGCTTAGTGTCGGCTAGCAGTGGGGCTCAAGAGACCCAGTACTTC.

This chain joins TRBV28 and TRBJ1-6; D might be TRBD1 (6 bases). Trimming pared 7 bases from V and 12 bases from J, leaving 22 bases between. This CDR3 contains 15 residues. Per the germline V gene, CDR1 is MDHEN and CDR2 is SYDVKM. The CDR3 DNA sequence: TGTGCCAGCATTCTCCATGGACAGCCGCTGCGACCCCTCCACTTT. Translation: CASILHGQPLRPLHF.

This sequence joins TRBV7-2 and TRBJ1-1; 11 nucleotides agree with TRBD1. V was clipped by 5 bases and J by 6 bases; unmatched bases: 11. CDR3 size: 16 residues. Looked up from germline, CDR1 is SGHTA and CDR2 is FQGNSA. CDR3 in DNA: TGTGCCAGCAGCATCCGGACAGGGGGCTATGTCCCTGAAGCTTTCTTT. Protein sequence: CASSIRTGGYVPEAFF. The full variable domain, completed using reference TRBV7-2 and TRBJ1-1, is GAGVSQSPSNKVTEKGKDVELRCDPISGHTALYWYRQSLGQGLEFLIYFQGNSAPDKSGLPSDRFSAERTGGSVSTLTIQRTQQEDSAVYLCASSIRTGGYVPEAFFGQGTRLTVV.

The gene calls are TRBV7-2 and TRBJ2-7; D is unresolved. Germline CDR1 is SGHTA and CDR2 is FQGNSA. Deletions cut 2 bases from V and 1 base from J, with 15 bases between. The CDR3 is 16 residues long. For the CDR3, the DNA is TGTGCCAGCAGCTTAATCTCCGGGCCAGTGTCCTACGAGCAGTACTTC. It codes for CASSLISGPVSYEQYF.

The gene calls are TRBV29-1 and TRBJ2-7; D may be TRBD1 (5 bases). The CDR3 covers 12 residues. Trimming took off 3 bases at V and 3 bases at J, with 9 bases between the two ends. The germline gives CDR1 SQVTM, CDR2 ANQGSEA. CDR3 coding DNA: TGCAGCGTTGAGTCCCAGGGCTACGAGCAGTACTTC. Translating it yields CSVESQGYEQYF.

This sequence joins TRBV19 and TRBJ1-2, with TRBD1 as a possible D gene (6 bases). Germline CDR1 reads LNHDA; CDR2 reads SQIVND (reference sequence). This CDR3 region has 14 residues. With 6 bases removed from V and 5 bases from J, the gap between germline ends came to 16 bases. The DNA of the CDR3 is TGTGCCAGTAGCCCCGGCGGGGGCGGATATGGCTACACCTTC. It translates to CASSPGGGGYGYTF. Using reference TRBV19 and TRBJ1-2 for the parts outside the CDR3, the full variable domain is DGGITQSPKYLFRKEGQNVTLSCEQNLNHDAMYWYRQDPGQGLRLIYYSQIVNDFQKGDIAEGYSVSREKKESFPLTVTSAQKNPTAFYLCASSPGGGGYGYTFGSGTRLTVV.

In its sample, this clone was seen a few times. The V gene is TRBV7-8, the J gene TRBJ2-5; D not certain. The CDR3 contains 15 residues. The ends were cut back, 5 bases at V and 5 bases at J, with 18 bases in the middle. Germline loops: CDR1 SGHVS, CDR2 FQNEAQ. The CDR3 sequence is CASSLLLPDQETQYF. The CDR3 DNA reads TGTGCCAGCAGCCTTCTTTTGCCCGATCAGGAGACCCAGTACTTC.

V and J are TRBV4-3 and TRBJ1-1; 7 bases fit TRBD1. Per the germline V gene, CDR1 is LGHNA and CDR2 is YSLEER. This CDR3 has 12 residues. V lost 3 bases to trimming and J lost 11 bases; unmatched junction nucleotides: 6. The DNA for the CDR3 is TGCGCCAGCAGCCATGGGACAGACGCGGCTTTCTTT. Amino acids: CASSHGTDAAFF.

The chain uses TRBV6-5 and TRBJ2-7, with 7 bases fitting TRBD1. V shed 4 bases and J 3 bases; nucleotides not matched to a gene: 12. CDR1 MNHEY and CDR2 SVGAGI come from the germline V gene. The CDR3 length is 16 residues. The CDR3 loop reads CASSSGVGTVFYEQYF. The CDR3 bases are TGTGCCAGCAGTTCAGGGGTCGGGACAGTATTCTACGAGCAGTACTTC.

The V and J genes are TRBV9 and TRBJ2-7; no definite D call. The germline V gene encodes CDR1 SGDLS and CDR2 YYNGEE. The CDR3 length is 12 residues. V was shortened by 1 base and J by 3 bases, with 5 bases between the two germline ends. DNA for the CDR3: TGTGCCAGCAGCGTATCCGACTACGAGCAGTACTTC. Encoded protein: CASSVSDYEQYF.

This chain links TRBV2 with TRBJ1-1; D is undetermined. The germline V and J ends were trimmed by 6 bases and 2 bases, with 19 bases remaining between them. The germline gives CDR1 SNHLY, CDR2 FYNNEI. The CDR3 extends over 16 amino acids. In nucleotides, the CDR3 is TGTGCCAGCAGCCCGAACGAACTAAGGATAAACACTGAAGCTTTCTTT. Protein sequence: CASSPNELRINTEAFF.

The chain links TRBV28 to TRBJ1-3, with no clear D. From germline, CDR1 is MDHEN and CDR2 SYDVKM. Trimming took 7 bases from V and 0 from J, leaving 13 bases between them. This CDR3 has 15 amino acids. As DNA, the CDR3 is TGTGCCAGCACCCTGGACGGGCGCTCTGGAAACACCATATATTTT. Amino acids: CASTLDGRSGNTIYF.

The chain carries TRBV7-9 and TRBJ1-1; 8 nucleotides line up with TRBD1. V was pared by 2 bases and J by 0 bases, with 5 bases of the junction left unmatched. Germline V gene sequence: CDR1 SEHNR, CDR2 FQNEAQ (reference sequence). The CDR3 runs 16 residues. Here the CDR3 reads CASSLRPRGLNTEAFF. The DNA for the CDR3 is TGTGCCAGCAGCTTACGACCCAGGGGGCTGAACACTGAAGCTTTCTTT.

This chain uses TRBV19 with TRBJ2-3, with 7 bases matching TRBD1. V lost 5 bases, J lost 0 bases, and 8 bases stayed unmatched. CDR1 is LNHDA, CDR2 SQIVND, per germline (reference sequence). This CDR3 spans 16 amino acids. CDR3 coding DNA: TGTGCCAGTAGTCGGAACAGGGGACAGAGCACAGATACGCAGTATTTT. It translates to CASSRNRGQSTDTQYF.

This chain links TRBV6-5 with TRBJ1-5; D uncertain. Trimming shortened V by 2 bases and J by 6 bases, and 8 bases separated the two germline ends. Germline CDR1 reads MNHEY; CDR2 reads SVGAGI. The CDR3 sequence is 13 residues long. The CDR3 DNA reads TGTGCCAGCAGTTACCGCAGGAGTCAGCCCCAGCATTTT. Translating gives CASSYRRSQPQHF.

V usage is TRBV5-4 and J usage is TRBJ2-3, with D perhaps matching TRBD1 or TRBD2 (5 bases each). The CDR3 sequence is 14 residues long. V lost 5 bases, J lost 2 bases, and 12 bases lay in between. The germline CDR1 and CDR2 sequences are SGHNT and YYREEE (reference sequence). Here the CDR3 reads CASSGGTHTDTQYF. The CDR3 nucleotides are TGTGCCAGCAGTGGGGGAACTCACACAGATACGCAGTATTTT.